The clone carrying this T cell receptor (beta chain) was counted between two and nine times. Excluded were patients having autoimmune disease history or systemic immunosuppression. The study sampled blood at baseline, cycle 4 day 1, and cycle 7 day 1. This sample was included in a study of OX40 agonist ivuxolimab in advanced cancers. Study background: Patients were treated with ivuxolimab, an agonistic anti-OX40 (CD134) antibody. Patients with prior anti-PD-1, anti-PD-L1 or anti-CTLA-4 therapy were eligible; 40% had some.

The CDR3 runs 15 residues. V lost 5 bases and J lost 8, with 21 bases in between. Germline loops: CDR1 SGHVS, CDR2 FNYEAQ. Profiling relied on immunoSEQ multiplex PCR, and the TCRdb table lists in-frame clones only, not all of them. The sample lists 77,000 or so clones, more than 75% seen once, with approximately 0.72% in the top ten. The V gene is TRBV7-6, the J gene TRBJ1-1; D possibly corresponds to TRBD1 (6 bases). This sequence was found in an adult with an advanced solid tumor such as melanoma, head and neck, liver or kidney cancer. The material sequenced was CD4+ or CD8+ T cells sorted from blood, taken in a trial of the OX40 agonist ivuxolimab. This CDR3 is CASSPGGQSPPEAFF. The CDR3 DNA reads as TGTGCCAGCAGCCCCGGGGGCCAGTCTCCCCCCGAAGCTTTCTTT.